The rows below give T cell receptor beta chains drawn from one sample of a study of blood T cell repertoires in COVID-19. Repertoires were generated with immunoSEQ multiplex PCR, while TCRdb's copy carries only in-frame clones and drops some. This table has 190,000 or so clones, around 87% appearing once. The sequenced sample consisted of peripheral blood. The receptors were gathered from a woman younger than 30 who had recovered from COVID-19. Both conserved end residues are part of each CDR3. A D gene is named only where the DNA matches it firmly. Size is omitted from some rows. Given values are once, few, many or a class for expanded clones.

v_gene: TRBV6-6; d_gene: .; abundance: .; j_gene: TRBJ1-5; CDR3aa: CASSYTGNQPQHF; CDR3nt: TGTGCCAGCAGTTACACAGGTAATCAGCCCCAGCATTTT
v_gene: TRBV29-1; d_gene: .; abundance: .; j_gene: TRBJ2-5; CDR3aa: CSVDGGRETQYF; CDR3nt: TGCAGCGTTGATGGAGGAAGAGAGACCCAGTACTTC
v_gene: TRBV4-1; d_gene: .; abundance: .; j_gene: TRBJ1-1; CDR3aa: CASSQVPTLPVDTEAFF; CDR3nt: TGCGCCAGCAGCCAAGTTCCCACTCTCCCCGTGGACACTGAAGCTTTCTTT
v_gene: TRBV9; d_gene: .; abundance: many; j_gene: TRBJ1-6; CDR3aa: CASRAGEGQNSPLHF; CDR3nt: TGTGCCAGCAGGGCCGGTGAAGGACAGAATTCACCCCTCCACTTT
v_gene: TRBV10-3; d_gene: .; abundance: .; j_gene: TRBJ1-1; CDR3aa: CAISESNRMNTEAFF; CDR3nt: TGTGCCATCAGTGAGTCAAACAGGATGAACACTGAAGCTTTCTTT
v_gene: TRBV5-8; d_gene: .; abundance: .; j_gene: TRBJ2-1; CDR3aa: CASSFGGILDEQFF; CDR3nt: TGTGCCAGCAGCTTTGGGGGGATTCTCGATGAGCAGTTCTTC
v_gene: TRBV5-1; d_gene: TRBD1; abundance: .; j_gene: TRBJ2-1; CDR3aa: CASSPRDRSSYNEQFF; CDR3nt: TGCGCCAGCAGCCCCCGGGACAGGAGCTCCTACAATGAGCAGTTCTTC
v_gene: TRBV5-1; d_gene: .; abundance: .; j_gene: TRBJ1-1; CDR3aa: CASSKQAGAGTEAFF; CDR3nt: TGCGCCAGCAGCAAGCAAGCAGGGGCCGGCACTGAAGCTTTCTTT
v_gene: TRBV13; d_gene: .; abundance: once; j_gene: TRBJ1-2; CDR3aa: CASSIETASGYTF; CDR3nt: TGTGCCAGCAGCATAGAGACAGCGTCTGGCTACACCTTC
v_gene: TRBV29-1; d_gene: .; abundance: .; j_gene: TRBJ1-2; CDR3aa: CSTQTGQGYTF; CDR3nt: TGCAGCACCCAAACAGGGCAGGGCTACACCTTC
v_gene: TRBV5-1; d_gene: .; abundance: .; j_gene: TRBJ1-2; CDR3aa: CASSSGHGNYGYTF; CDR3nt: TGCGCCAGCAGCTCGGGACACGGTAACTATGGCTACACCTTC
v_gene: TRBV5-4; d_gene: TRBD1; abundance: .; j_gene: TRBJ1-2; CDR3aa: CASSLAGTGLGGYTF; CDR3nt: TGTGCCAGCAGCTTGGCCGGGACAGGGTTAGGAGGCTACACCTTC
v_gene: TRBV29-1; d_gene: .; abundance: .; j_gene: TRBJ2-1; CDR3aa: CSALGGAYNEQFF; CDR3nt: TGCAGCGCCCTGGGGGGGGCTTACAATGAGCAGTTCTTC
v_gene: TRBV5-4; d_gene: TRBD2; abundance: .; j_gene: TRBJ2-7; CDR3aa: CASSPSGGINEQYF; CDR3nt: TGTGCCAGCAGCCCTAGCGGGGGGATTAACGAGCAGTACTTC
v_gene: TRBV5-5; d_gene: .; abundance: .; j_gene: TRBJ1-2; CDR3aa: CASSPPGIRYTF; CDR3nt: TGTGCCAGCAGCCCCCCCGGGATCCGCTACACCTTC
v_gene: TRBV23-1; d_gene: .; abundance: .; j_gene: TRBJ1-4; CDR3aa: CASGGAPTNEKLFF; CDR3nt: TGCGCCAGCGGAGGGGCACCAACTAATGAAAAACTGTTTTTT
v_gene: TRBV19; d_gene: TRBD1; abundance: .; j_gene: TRBJ2-5; CDR3aa: CASSIQGAGETQYF; CDR3nt: TGTGCCAGTAGTATTCAGGGGGCGGGAGAGACCCAGTACTTC
v_gene: TRBV2; d_gene: .; abundance: .; j_gene: TRBJ2-3; CDR3aa: CASRVNEGADTQYF; CDR3nt: TGTGCCAGCAGGGTAAATGAGGGGGCAGATACGCAGTATTTT